Listed below are T cell receptor beta chains from one sample, sequenced in a study of T-cell memory formation after mild COVID-19. TCRdb re-called the 5' RACE reads with MiXCR, one entry per CDR3 protein. Found here are around 340,000 distinct CDR3 sequences, roughly 13% of them singletons; the top ten hold about 20%. The sample taken for sequencing was PBMCs or a T cell subset sorted from them (not recorded which). The receptors were sampled from a man younger than 35 who had mild COVID-19 (a few samples of this study predate the infection). Cell type and time point are not known. The CDR3 runs from the conserved cysteine through the conserved F or W.

v_call	j_call	cdr3_aa
TRBV20-1	TRBJ1-2	CSAVNSDRDRPEYGYTF
TRBV12-3/TRBV12-4	TRBJ1-1	CASNRGPEAFF
TRBV2	TRBJ2-7	CASRKTSGGFYEQYF
TRBV6-6	TRBJ2-3	CASSHQRGGRTDTQYF
TRBV4-3	TRBJ2-3	CASSQDRTERGRWQYF
TRBV6-5	TRBJ2-3	CASSYSAGMVDTQYF
TRBV29-1	TRBJ2-5	CSSTGRGAETQYF
TRBV12-3/TRBV12-4	TRBJ2-1	CASSLAVLTWNEQFF
TRBV12-3/TRBV12-4	TRBJ2-3	CASSLSSSGDTQYF
TRBV24-1	TRBJ2-3	CATSDPGGAPDTQYF
TRBV5-1	TRBJ2-3	CASSLQGAGPVDTQYF
TRBV4-3	TRBJ1-3	CASSQDSGSGNTIYF
TRBV12-3/TRBV12-4	TRBJ1-6	CASKRREVFNSPLHF
TRBV7-2	TRBJ1-5	CASSLDDRAAQHF
TRBV6-6	TRBJ1-2	CASSYRVSYGYTF
TRBV6-5	TRBJ2-1	CASGRDEQFF
TRBV15	TRBJ2-5	CATGESKTAGETQYF
TRBV7-3	TRBJ2-2	CASSGPGGELFF
TRBV4-1	TRBJ2-3	CASSQGAKRSDTQYF
TRBV4-3	TRBJ1-1	CASSHAKTGSFEAFF
TRBV11-2	TRBJ2-1	CASSIGGAVSYNEQFF
TRBV6-5	TRBJ1-2	CASSQGGGYTF